Below, one T cell receptor (beta chain) is given with its context. Its matching antigen is unknown. Trimming shortened V by 5 bases and J by 2 bases, and 13 bases separated the two germline ends. The CDR3 runs 14 residues. CDR1 is SGHTA, CDR2 FQGNSA, per germline. Before being chosen for sequencing, patients had shown CD8+CD57+ cell expansion by flow cytometry. This record comes from a study of CD8+CD57+ T cells in acquired aplastic anemia. Study context: Sorted CD4+ plus CD8+ cells gave DNA averaging approximately 3.2 ug. Findings and caveats of the study: Significant differences in CD8+ Simpson's diversity were not observed between patients and controls.

Using genomic DNA as the template, TCR beta VDJ and CDR3 profiling was carried out. TCRdb processed the reads anew with MiXCR; each CDR3 protein has one entry. The sample yields 150,000 or so distinct CDR3 sequences, more than 45% seen once. The sequence was obtained from a human donor with aplastic anemia. V and J are TRBV7-2 and TRBJ2-7; TRBD1 is a possible D gene (5 bases). Sequenced input: sorted CD4+, CD8+, or CD8+CD57+ T cells (not recorded which) from PBMCs. CDR3 residues: CASSPRAGAYEQYF. The CDR3 DNA reads as TGTGCCAGCAGCCCCAGGGCAGGAGCCTACGAGCAGTACTTC.